This T cell receptor beta chain was captured by sequencing in a study of T cells in Graves' hyperthyroidism and ophthalmopathy. General observations from the study: The model's output predicted ophthalmopathy at a median of about 6.5 months prior to onset.

It was considered stable Graves' hyperthyroidism when ophthalmopathy did not progress within 18 months. The patients, who ranged from 18 to 65 in age, presented with newly diagnosed hyperthyroidism lasting under 2 months. Clinical symptoms, serum thyroxine, TRAb, thyroid ultrasound and orbital computed tomography informed diagnoses. Looked up from germline, CDR1 is LGHNT and CDR2 is FRNRAP. Trimming removed 1 base at V and 4 bases at J, with 5 bases between. The CDR3 contains 13 residues. This clonotype has a count of ten or more. The target antigen is unknown. RNA transcripts provided the source from which TCR beta CDR3 regions were amplified. Using the HTBI primer set, a first-round RT-PCR was run on the TCR CDR3. A single record per CDR3 protein comes from TCRdb applying MiXCR to the multiplex PCR reads. The sample carries about 540,000 distinct CDR3 sequences, about 43% recorded once.

Sample: peripheral blood or thyroid tissue (not recorded which). J is TRBJ1-5 and V is TRBV12-5; D unresolved. This receptor was taken from a woman younger than 35 with Graves' hyperthyroidism. CDR3 amino acids: CASGLGRNQPQHF. The CDR3 region has the DNA TGTGCTAGTGGTTTGGGTCGGAATCAGCCCCAGCATTTT.